Only a few counts were recorded for the clone carrying this T cell receptor beta chain. Its specificity is not known. This entry comes from a study of T cells in localized non-small cell lung cancer. Study conclusions and caveats: In adjacent lung appeared a median 57 of the top 100 tumor clones. The greatest T cell clonality was found in uninvolved adjacent lung (higher than in tumor).

Measured with immunoSEQ multiplex PCR; TCRdb has only the in-frame clones, and not every one. The sample contains some 31,000 clones, more than 70% of which appear only once. Trimming took off 4 bases at V and 1 base at J, with 10 bases between the two ends. Germline CDR1 SGHDN, CDR2 FVKESK. The CDR3 runs to 14 residues. The chain carries TRBV14 and TRBJ1-1; D remains unclear. The specimen was peripheral blood, collected before any cancer treatment. The clonotype was recovered from a woman aged 40-70 years with stage I lung adenocarcinoma. The CDR3 coding sequence is TGTGCCAGCAGCCTCAGCAGGAGGAACACTGAAGCTTTCTTT. Translation: CASSLSRRNTEAFF.